This T cell receptor (beta chain) was observed in a study of T cells in Graves' hyperthyroidism and ophthalmopathy. Regions amplified from RNA transcripts were the TCR beta CDR3 regions. HTBI primers were used for first-round RT-PCR of the TCR CDR3. Via MiXCR, TCRdb re-called the multiplex PCR reads, giving one row per CDR3 protein. The sample lists 800,000 or so distinct CDR3 sequences, around 39% seen once, with approximately 10% in the top ten. Trimming stripped 4 bases from V and 7 bases from J, with 8 bases between. Germline V gene sequence: CDR1 ENHRY, CDR2 SYGVKD. There are 13 residues in the CDR3. Orbital computed tomography and thyroid ultrasound, together with serum TRAb and thyroxine and clinical symptoms, were used for diagnoses.

What was sequenced was blood. V is TRBV10-3 and J is TRBJ2-6; weak D call: TRBD2 (6 bases). The source of this sequence is a man between 18 and 35 years old with Graves' hyperthyroidism. The CDR3 nucleotides read TGTGCCATCAGTGGCACTAGCGCCAACGTCCTGACTTTC. As protein: CAISGTSANVLTF.